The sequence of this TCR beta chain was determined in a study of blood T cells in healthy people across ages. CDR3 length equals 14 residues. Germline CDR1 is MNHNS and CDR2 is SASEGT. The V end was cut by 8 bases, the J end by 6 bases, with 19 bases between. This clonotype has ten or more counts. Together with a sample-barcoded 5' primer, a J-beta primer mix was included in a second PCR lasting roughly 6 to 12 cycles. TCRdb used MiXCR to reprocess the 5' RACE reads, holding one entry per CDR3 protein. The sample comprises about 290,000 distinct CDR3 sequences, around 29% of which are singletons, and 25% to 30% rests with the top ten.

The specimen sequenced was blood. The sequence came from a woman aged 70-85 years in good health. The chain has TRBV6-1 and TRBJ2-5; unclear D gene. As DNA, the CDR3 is TGTGCCAGCTTGGCCTACGGGCTGAGTAAGACCCAGTACTTC. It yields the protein CASLAYGLSKTQYF.